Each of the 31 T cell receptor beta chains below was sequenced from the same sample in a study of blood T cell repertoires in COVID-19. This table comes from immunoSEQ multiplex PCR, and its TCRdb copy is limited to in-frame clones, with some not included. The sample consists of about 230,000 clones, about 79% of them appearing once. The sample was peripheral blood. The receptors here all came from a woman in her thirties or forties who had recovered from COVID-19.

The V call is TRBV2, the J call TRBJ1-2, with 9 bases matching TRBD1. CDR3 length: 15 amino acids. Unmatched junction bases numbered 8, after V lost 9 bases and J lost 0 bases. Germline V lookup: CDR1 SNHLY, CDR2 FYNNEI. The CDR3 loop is CARRDREVANYGYTF. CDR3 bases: TGTGCCAGGAGGGACAGGGAAGTCGCTAACTATGGCTACACCTTC.

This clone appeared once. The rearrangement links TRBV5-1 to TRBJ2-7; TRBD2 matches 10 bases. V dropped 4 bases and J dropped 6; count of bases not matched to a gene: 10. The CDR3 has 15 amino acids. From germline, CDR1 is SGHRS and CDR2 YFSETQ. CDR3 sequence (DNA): TGCGCCAGCAGCCTGGGGGGGACTAGCGCGATCGAGCAGTACTTC. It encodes CASSLGGTSAIEQYF.

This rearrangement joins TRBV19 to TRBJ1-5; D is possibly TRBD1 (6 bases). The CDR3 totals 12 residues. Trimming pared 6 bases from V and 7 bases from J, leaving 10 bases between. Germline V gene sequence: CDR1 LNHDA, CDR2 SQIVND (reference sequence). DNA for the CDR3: TGTGCCAGTAGAACAGGGCGCCAGCCCCAGCATTTT. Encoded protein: CASRTGRQPQHF.

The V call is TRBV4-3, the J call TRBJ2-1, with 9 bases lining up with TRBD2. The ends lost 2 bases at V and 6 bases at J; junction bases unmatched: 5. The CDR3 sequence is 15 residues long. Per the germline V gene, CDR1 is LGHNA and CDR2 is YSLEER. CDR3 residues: CASSQWTSATNEQFF. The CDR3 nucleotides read TGCGCCAGCAGCCAATGGACTAGCGCGACCAATGAGCAGTTCTTC.

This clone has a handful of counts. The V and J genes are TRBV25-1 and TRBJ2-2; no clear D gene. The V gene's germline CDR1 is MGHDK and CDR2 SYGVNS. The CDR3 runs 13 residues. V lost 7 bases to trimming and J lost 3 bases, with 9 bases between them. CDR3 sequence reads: CASTRSYTGELFF. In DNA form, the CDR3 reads TGTGCCAGCACTCGGAGCTACACCGGGGAGCTGTTTTTT.

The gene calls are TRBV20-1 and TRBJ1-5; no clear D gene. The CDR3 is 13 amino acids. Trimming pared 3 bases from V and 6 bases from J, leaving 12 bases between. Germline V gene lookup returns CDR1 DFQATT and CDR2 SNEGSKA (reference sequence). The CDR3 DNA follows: TGCAGTGCTAGTTCCTCAGGCTTTCAGCCCCAGCATTTT. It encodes CSASSSGFQPQHF.

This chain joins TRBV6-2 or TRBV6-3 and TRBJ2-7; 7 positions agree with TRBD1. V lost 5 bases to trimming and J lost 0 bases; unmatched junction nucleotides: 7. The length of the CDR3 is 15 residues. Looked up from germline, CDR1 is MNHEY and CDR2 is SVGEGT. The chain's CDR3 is CASSIDRAYSYEQYF. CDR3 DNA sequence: TGTGCCAGCAGTATTGACAGGGCTTACTCCTACGAGCAGTACTTC.

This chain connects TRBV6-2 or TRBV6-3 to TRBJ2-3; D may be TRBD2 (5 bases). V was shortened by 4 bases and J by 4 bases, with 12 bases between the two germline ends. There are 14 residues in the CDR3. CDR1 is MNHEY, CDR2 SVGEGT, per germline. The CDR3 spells CASSSSGVPDTQYF. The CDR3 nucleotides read TGTGCCAGCAGTTCCTCCGGGGTCCCAGATACGCAGTATTTT.

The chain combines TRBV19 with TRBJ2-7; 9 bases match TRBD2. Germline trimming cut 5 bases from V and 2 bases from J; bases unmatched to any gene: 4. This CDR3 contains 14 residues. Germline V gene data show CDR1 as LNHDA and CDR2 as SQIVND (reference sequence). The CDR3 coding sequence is TGTGCCAGTAGTTCACTAGCGGGCCCCTACGAGCAGTACTTC. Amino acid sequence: CASSSLAGPYEQYF.

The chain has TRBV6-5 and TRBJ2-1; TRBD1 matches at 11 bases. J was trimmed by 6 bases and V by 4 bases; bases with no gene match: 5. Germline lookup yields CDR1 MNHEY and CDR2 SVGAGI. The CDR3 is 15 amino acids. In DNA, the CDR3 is TGTGCCAGCAGTTTTTTCGGGACAGGGGGCAATGAGCAGTTCTTC. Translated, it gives CASSFFGTGGNEQFF.

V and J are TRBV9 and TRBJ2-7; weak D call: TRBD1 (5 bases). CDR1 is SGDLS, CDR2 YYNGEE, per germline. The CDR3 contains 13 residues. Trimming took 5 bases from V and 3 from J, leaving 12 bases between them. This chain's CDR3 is CASSSPTGYEQYF. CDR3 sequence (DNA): TGTGCCAGCAGTTCTCCCACAGGCTACGAGCAGTACTTC.

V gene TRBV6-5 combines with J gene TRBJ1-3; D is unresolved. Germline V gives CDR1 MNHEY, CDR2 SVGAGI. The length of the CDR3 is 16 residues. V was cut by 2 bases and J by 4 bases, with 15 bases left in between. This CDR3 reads CASSYQFRSAGNTIYF. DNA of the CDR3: TGTGCCAGCAGTTACCAATTCAGGTCCGCCGGAAACACCATATATTTT.

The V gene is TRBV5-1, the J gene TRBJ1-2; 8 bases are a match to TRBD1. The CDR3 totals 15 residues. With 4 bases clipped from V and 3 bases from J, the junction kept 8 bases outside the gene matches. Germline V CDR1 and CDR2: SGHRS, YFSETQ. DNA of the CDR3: TGCGCCAGCAGCCCCGGACAGGGTCTTGACTATGGCTACACCTTC. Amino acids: CASSPGQGLDYGYTF.

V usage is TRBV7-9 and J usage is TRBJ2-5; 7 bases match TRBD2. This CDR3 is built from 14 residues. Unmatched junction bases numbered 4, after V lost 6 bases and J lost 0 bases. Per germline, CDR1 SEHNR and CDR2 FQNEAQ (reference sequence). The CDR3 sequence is CASRGGADQETQYF. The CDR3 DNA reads TGTGCCAGCAGGGGAGGGGCAGACCAAGAGACCCAGTACTTC.

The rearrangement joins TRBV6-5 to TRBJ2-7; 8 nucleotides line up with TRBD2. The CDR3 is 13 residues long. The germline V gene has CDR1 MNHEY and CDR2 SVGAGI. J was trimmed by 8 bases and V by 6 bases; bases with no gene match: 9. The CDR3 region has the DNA TGTGCCAGCAGCCTTAGCGGGGATTTGAAGCAGTACTTC. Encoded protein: CASSLSGDLKQYF.

CDR3 in DNA: TGTGCCAGCAGCCCGGACAGGGGGCAGGAGACCCAGTACTTC. Its protein is CASSPDRGQETQYF. J is TRBJ2-5 and V is TRBV7-2, with 11 bases fitting TRBD1. This CDR3 comprises 14 residues. Germline trimming cut 5 bases from V and 5 bases from J; bases unmatched to any gene: 4. The germline gives CDR1 SGHTA, CDR2 FQGNSA.

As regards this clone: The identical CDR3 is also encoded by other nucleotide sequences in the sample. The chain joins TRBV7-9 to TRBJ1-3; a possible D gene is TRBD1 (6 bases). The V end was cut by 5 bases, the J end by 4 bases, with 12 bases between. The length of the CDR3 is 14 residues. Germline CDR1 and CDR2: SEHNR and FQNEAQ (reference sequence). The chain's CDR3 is CASSLDRSGNTIYF. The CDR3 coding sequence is TGTGCCAGCAGCCTTGACAGGTCGGGAAACACCATATATTTT.

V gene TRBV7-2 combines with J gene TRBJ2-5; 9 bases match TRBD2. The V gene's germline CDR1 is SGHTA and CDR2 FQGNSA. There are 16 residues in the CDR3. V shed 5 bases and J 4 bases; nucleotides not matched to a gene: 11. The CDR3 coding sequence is TGTGCCAGCAGCCGCGATGGCGGGGGGGTTCGAGAGACCCAGTACTTC. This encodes CASSRDGGGVRETQYF.

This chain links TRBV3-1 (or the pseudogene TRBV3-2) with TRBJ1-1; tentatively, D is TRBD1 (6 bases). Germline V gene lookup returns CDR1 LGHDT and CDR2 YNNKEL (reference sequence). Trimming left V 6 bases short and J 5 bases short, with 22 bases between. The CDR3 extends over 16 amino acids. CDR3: CASRSKQGHGKTEAFF. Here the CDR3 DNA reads TGTGCCAGCAGATCTAAACAGGGTCACGGAAAAACTGAAGCTTTCTTT.

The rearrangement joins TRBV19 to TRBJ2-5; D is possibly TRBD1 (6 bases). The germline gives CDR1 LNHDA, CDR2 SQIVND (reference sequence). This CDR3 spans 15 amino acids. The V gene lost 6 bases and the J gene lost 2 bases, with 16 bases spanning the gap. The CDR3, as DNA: TGTGCCAGTAGGCAGGGGTTGGCACCTCAAGAGACCCAGTACTTC. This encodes CASRQGLAPQETQYF.

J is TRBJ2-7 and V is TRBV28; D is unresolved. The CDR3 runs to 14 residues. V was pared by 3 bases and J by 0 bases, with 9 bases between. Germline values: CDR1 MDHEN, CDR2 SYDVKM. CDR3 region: CASSFRVNSYEQYF. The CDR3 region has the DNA TGTGCCAGCAGTTTTCGGGTGAACTCCTACGAGCAGTACTTC.

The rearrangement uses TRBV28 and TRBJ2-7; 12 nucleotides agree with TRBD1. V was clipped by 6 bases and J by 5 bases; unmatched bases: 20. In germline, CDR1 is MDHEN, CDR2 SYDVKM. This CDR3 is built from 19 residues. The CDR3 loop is CASSQHLKPGQGARNEQYF. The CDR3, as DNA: TGTGCCAGCAGCCAGCACCTCAAGCCGGGACAGGGGGCGCGGAACGAGCAGTACTTC.

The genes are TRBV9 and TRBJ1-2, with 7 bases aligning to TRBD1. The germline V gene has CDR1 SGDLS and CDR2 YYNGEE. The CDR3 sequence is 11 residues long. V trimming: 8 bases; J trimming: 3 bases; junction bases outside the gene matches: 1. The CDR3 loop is CASGQDYGYTF. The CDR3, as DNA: TGTGCCAGTGGACAGGACTATGGCTACACCTTC.

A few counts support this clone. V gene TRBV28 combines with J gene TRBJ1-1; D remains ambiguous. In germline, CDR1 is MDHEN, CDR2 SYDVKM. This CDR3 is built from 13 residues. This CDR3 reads CGSGPFTNTEAFF. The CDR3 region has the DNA TGTGGGTCAGGCCCTTTCACCAACACTGAAGCTTTCTTT.

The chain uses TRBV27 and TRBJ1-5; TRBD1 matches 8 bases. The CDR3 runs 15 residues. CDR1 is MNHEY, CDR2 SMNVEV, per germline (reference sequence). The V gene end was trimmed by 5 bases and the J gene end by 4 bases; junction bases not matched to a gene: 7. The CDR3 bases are TGTGCCAGCAGTCGGACAGGGTCTTGGAATCAGCCCCAGCATTTT. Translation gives CASSRTGSWNQPQHF.

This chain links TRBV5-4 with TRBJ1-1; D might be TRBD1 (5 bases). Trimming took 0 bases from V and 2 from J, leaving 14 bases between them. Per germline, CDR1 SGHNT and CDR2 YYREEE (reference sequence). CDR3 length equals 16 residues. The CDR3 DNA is TGTGCCAGCAGCTTGGTGGCAGGGAGGTTCAACACTGAAGCTTTCTTT. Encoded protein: CASSLVAGRFNTEAFF.

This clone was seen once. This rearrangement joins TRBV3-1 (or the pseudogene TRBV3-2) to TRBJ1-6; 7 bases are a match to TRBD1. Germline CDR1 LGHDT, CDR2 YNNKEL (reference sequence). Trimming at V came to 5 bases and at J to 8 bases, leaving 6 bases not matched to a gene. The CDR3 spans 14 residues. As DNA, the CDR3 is TGTGCCAGCAGCGCAACAGGGGAGTATTCACCCCTCCACTTT. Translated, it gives CASSATGEYSPLHF.

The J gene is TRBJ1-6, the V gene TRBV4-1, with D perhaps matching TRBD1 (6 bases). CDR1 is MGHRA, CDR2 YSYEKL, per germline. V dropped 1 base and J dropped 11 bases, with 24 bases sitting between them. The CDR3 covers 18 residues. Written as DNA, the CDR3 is TGCGCCAGCAGCCAAGCATGGGGGGGGCACCCTCGCGCAACACCCCTCCACTTT. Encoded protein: CASSQAWGGHPRATPLHF.

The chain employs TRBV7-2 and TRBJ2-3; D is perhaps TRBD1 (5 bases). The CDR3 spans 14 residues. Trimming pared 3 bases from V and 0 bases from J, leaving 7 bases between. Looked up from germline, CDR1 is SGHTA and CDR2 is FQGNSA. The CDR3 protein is CASSLGQSTDTQYF. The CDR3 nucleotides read TGTGCCAGCAGCTTGGGGCAGAGCACAGATACGCAGTATTTT.

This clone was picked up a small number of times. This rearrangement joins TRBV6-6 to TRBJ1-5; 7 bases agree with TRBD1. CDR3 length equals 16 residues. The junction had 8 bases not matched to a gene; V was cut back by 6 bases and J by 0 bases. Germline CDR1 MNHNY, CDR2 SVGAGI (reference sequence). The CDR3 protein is CASSPRDRASNQPQHF. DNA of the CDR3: TGTGCCAGCAGCCCTCGAGACAGGGCTAGCAATCAGCCCCAGCATTTT.

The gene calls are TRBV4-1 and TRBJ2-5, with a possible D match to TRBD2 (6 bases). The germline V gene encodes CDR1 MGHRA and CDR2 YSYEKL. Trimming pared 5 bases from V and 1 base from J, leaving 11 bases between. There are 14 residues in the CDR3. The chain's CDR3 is CASSSGLFQETQYF. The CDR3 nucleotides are TGCGCCAGCAGCTCGGGACTTTTCCAAGAGACCCAGTACTTC.